The source of this T cell receptor beta chain is a study of neoadjuvant anti-PD-1 for oral cavity cancer. This CDR3 has 15 amino acids. J lost 2 bases, V lost 4 bases, and 4 bases had no gene match. The germline V gene encodes CDR1 LNHDA and CDR2 SQIVND (reference sequence). TCRdb keeps only in-frame clones here, not all; method: immunoSEQ multiplex PCR. The sample consists of approximately 17,000 clones, roughly 60% of them appearing once. The chain employs TRBV19 and TRBJ1-4; 7 bases map to TRBD1. The material was PBMCs, obtained before nivolumab (anti-PD-1) treatment. This TCR came from a person between 35 and 79 years old with oral cavity squamous cell carcinoma. The CDR3 bases are TGTGCCAGTAGTACCCTACAGGGGACTAATGAAAAACTGTTTTTT. Translating gives CASSTLQGTNEKLFF.